This record concerns one TCR beta chain sequence. Its antigen is currently not known. No qualities accompany the bases; no much larger clone lies one base away. The protocol used for the library was the immunoSEQ multiplex PCR assay. Held by TCRdb, this immuneACCESS table contains in-frame sequences only and omits some clones. Under half of the omission traces to an unresolved V gene where checked; the cause of the rest is unknown. The sample profile shows about 40,000 clones; roughly nine tenths of them were found once. The ten biggest clones cover 0.75% to 0.85% of the sample. Trimming removed 6 bases from V and 4 bases from J, leaving 7 bases between the germline ends. The germline V gene (reference sequence) sets CDR1 to SEHNR and CDR2 to FQNEAQ. The CDR3 sequence holds 12 residues, the cysteine and phenylalanine included. The kept DNA is CDR3 alone, 36 bases in frame from the first base. The record originates from a study of T cell changes during pregnancy in multiple sclerosis (dated by TCRdb to the late 2010s). With regard to the full study: The study examined how the T cell repertoire changed over the course of pregnancy in women with multiple sclerosis.

This clonotype was obtained from a female donor with multiple sclerosis, enrolled in a pregnancy study. The sample was CD4+ T cells from peripheral blood mononuclear cells, taken before pregnancy. In this chain, TRBV7-9 is recombined with TRBJ2-1; TRBD1 is perhaps the D gene, given 5 matching bases. The CDR3 region has the sequence CASRKGYNEQFF. The DNA reads as follows: TGTGCCAGCAGAAAGGGGTACAATGAGCAGTTCTTC.